A single sample gave rise to the 5 T cell receptor beta chains below, sequenced in a study of CD8 T cells in Susac syndrome. RNA, at about 0.45 to 1 ug, was reverse transcribed with random hexamers. Each CDR3 protein is one row after TCRdb ran MiXCR on the immunoSEQ multiplex PCR reads. Of approximately 160,000 distinct CDR3 sequences in the sample, around 95% are singletons; the top ten hold around 0.12%. Sequenced sample: CD4+ T cells from PBMCs. These receptors came from a human donor with Susac syndrome.

This clonotype was counted once. The CDR3 DNA sequence: TGTGCCAGCAGCAAAGACGGAGGGATAAGGTACGAGCAGTACTTC. This gives the protein CASSKDGGIRYEQYF. The J gene is TRBJ2-7, the V gene TRBV21-1; TRBD2, as called in the table, went unchecked against the DNA. TRBV21-1 is a pseudogene. This CDR3 is built from 15 residues.

This chain links TRBV9 with TRBJ2-5, with 8 bases that match TRBD2. In germline, CDR1 is SGDLS, CDR2 YYNGEE. Losses at the gene ends were 0 bases for V and 2 bases for J; bases not matched to a gene: 6. This CDR3 contains 16 residues. The CDR3 sequence: CASSVGMASGQETQYF. The CDR3 DNA sequence: TGTGCCAGCAGCGTAGGGATGGCTAGCGGGCAAGAGACCCAGTACTTC. Together with reference TRBV9 and TRBJ2-5, the CDR3 gives the full variable domain: DSGVTQTPKHLITATGQRVTLRCSPRSGDLSVYWYQQSLDQGLQFLIQYYNGEERAKGNILERFSAQQFPDLHSELNLSSLELGDSALYFCASSVGMASGQETQYFGPGTRLLVL.

This rearrangement joins TRBV7-9 to TRBJ1-1; D not resolved. V gave up 4 bases and J gave up 3 bases, with 0 bases separating them. Per the germline V gene, CDR1 is SEHNR and CDR2 is FQNEAQ (reference sequence). The CDR3 totals 10 residues. The CDR3 DNA is TGTGCCAGCAGCTACACTGAAGCTTTCTTT. It specifies CASSYTEAFF.

The gene calls are TRBV14 and TRBJ2-7; D is undetermined. V was shortened by 4 bases and J by 2 bases, with 9 bases between the two germline ends. Germline lookup yields CDR1 SGHDN and CDR2 FVKESK. This CDR3 region has 13 residues. This CDR3 is CASSLVHPYEQYF. CDR3 bases: TGTGCCAGCAGCCTCGTCCACCCCTACGAGCAGTACTTC.

The chain couples TRBV6-2 or TRBV6-3 to TRBJ1-5; 8 bases fit TRBD1. Per the germline V gene, CDR1 is MNHEY and CDR2 is SVGEGT. The junction had 8 bases not matched to a gene; V was cut back by 4 bases and J by 3 bases. The CDR3 loop spans 16 amino acids. The CDR3 here is CASSLPLDRVNQPQHF. In DNA, the CDR3 is TGTGCCAGCAGTTTACCCTTGGACAGGGTCAATCAGCCCCAGCATTTT.